This T cell receptor beta chain was captured by sequencing in a study of blood T cell repertoires in COVID-19. This CDR3 region has 15 residues. Germline V lookup: CDR1 SNHLY, CDR2 FYNNEI. Deletions cut 0 bases from V and 0 bases from J, with 9 bases between. The repertoire was sequenced with immunoSEQ multiplex PCR; TCRdb's copy has only in-frame clones and lacks some. The sample holds about 270,000 clones; over 70% are singletons and the top ten take less than 10%. This chain uses TRBV2 with TRBJ2-7; tentatively, D is TRBD2 (5 bases). The sequenced sample consisted of peripheral blood. The TCR was taken from a human donor in a cohort sampled during active COVID-19. The CDR3 loop is CASSEAPGSSYEQYF. The CDR3 coding sequence is TGTGCCAGCAGTGAAGCGCCGGGGAGCTCCTACGAGCAGTACTTC.